The clone carrying this TCR beta chain was seen a few times. The V end lost 0 bases, the J end lost 8 bases, and 10 bases lay between the germline ends. The V gene's germline CDR1 is SQVTM and CDR2 ANQGSEA. The CDR3 runs to 12 residues. This sample is part of a study of T-cell memory formation after mild COVID-19. TCRdb ran MiXCR on the 5' RACE reads and lists one entry per CDR3 protein. The sample carries under 250,000 distinct CDR3 sequences, 15% recorded once. The rearrangement uses TRBV29-1 and TRBJ1-1, with unresolved D. Sequences were obtained from PBMCs or a T cell subset sorted from them (not recorded which). This clonotype was sampled from an adult woman who had mild COVID-19 (a few samples of this study predate the infection). Cell type and time point are not known. CDR3 in amino acids: CSVEDLREEAFF. CDR3 in DNA: TGCAGCGTTGAAGATCTGCGGGAAGAAGCTTTCTTT.